This TCR beta chain appears in the sequencing data of a study of shared clonotypes between healthy human individuals. For the study at large: Three plates were used per donor for CD4 naive, three for CD4 memory, two for CD8 naive and one for CD8 memory. Study-level results: Relative to memory subsets, naive subsets generally showed larger estimated richness. Some naive CD4 clonotypes, 4% to 6%, turned up in common across a handful of donors. Non-shared clonotypes displayed generation probabilities falling below those of clonotypes present in all four donors.

Libraries were prepared by immunoSEQ multiplex PCR; TCRdb keeps only in-frame clonotypes and omits some of them. The data hold approximately 340,000 clones, with around 67% observed a single time. On this clone: The antigen remains unidentified.

The V gene's germline CDR1 is SEHNR and CDR2 FQNEAQ (reference sequence). The CDR3 is 16 amino acids. V shed 6 bases, J shed 3 bases, and the junction held 7 bases outside the gene matches. The material sequenced was memory CD4+ T cells sorted from blood. Subset here: CD45RA-negative fraction. The receptor's source is a young man in good health. This chain uses TRBV7-9 with TRBJ2-2; 10 bases are a match to TRBD2. The CDR3 DNA reads as TGTGCCAGCAGTCCTAGCGGGAGTGGCGACACCGGGGAGCTGTTTTTT. Translation: CASSPSGSGDTGELFF.